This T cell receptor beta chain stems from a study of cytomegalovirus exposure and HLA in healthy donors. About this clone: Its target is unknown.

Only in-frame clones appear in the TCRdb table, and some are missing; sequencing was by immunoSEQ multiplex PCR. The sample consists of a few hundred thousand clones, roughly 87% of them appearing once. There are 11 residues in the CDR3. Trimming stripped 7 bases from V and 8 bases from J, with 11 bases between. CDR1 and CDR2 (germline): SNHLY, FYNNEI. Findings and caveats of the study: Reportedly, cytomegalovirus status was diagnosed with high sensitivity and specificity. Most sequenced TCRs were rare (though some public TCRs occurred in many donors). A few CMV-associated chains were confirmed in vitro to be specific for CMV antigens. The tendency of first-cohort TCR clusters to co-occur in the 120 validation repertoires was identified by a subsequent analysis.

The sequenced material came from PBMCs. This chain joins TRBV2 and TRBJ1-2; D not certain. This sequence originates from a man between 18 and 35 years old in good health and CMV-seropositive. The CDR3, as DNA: TGTGCCAGCACGGGCCTTGTGGGCTACACCTTC. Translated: CASTGLVGYTF. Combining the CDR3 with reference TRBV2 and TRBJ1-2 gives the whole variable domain EPEVTQTPSHQVTQMGQEVILRCVPISNHLYFYWYRQILGQKVEFLVSFYNNEISEKSEIFDDQFSVERPDGSNFTLKIRSTKLEDSAMYFCASTGLVGYTFGSGTRLTVV.